This TCR beta chain was identified in a study of T cell responses to AZD1222 COVID-19 vaccine. A word on this clone: As yet, its antigen is unknown.

Study observations and caveats: Donor demographics were predominantly white British with a female majority; clonal diversity may be underestimated. Spike-specific TCR breadth and depth grew following two AZD1222 doses.

Sequenced by immunoSEQ multiplex PCR; TCRdb stores in-frame clones only, minus some. Of some 150,000 clones in the sample, 80% to 90% are singletons; the top ten hold 3.5% to 5.5%. Specimen: peripheral blood, collected 28 days after the second dose of the MenACWY control vaccine. The clonotype was recovered from an adult who received the MenACWY meningococcal vaccine as a control.

The CDR3: CASRATGGAYGYTF. DNA for the CDR3: TGTGCCAGCAGGGCAACAGGGGGCGCGTATGGCTACACCTTC. The chain carries TRBV2 and TRBJ1-2; the match to TRBD1 covers 9 bases. The germline gives CDR1 SNHLY, CDR2 FYNNEI. The CDR3 totals 14 residues. With V trimmed by 6 bases and J by 5 bases, 7 bases remained unmatched. Filled out from reference TRBV2 and TRBJ1-2, the complete variable domain reads EPEVTQTPSHQVTQMGQEVILRCVPISNHLYFYWYRQILGQKVEFLVSFYNNEISEKSEIFDDQFSVERPDGSNFTLKIRSTKLEDSAMYFCASRATGGAYGYTFGSGTRLTVV.